This T cell receptor beta chain comes out of a study of blood T cell repertoires in COVID-19. Study-wide background: Collection of acute and convalescent COVID-19 samples took place in the United States, Italy and Spain.

The assay was immunoSEQ multiplex PCR, and TCRdb's table has in-frame clones only and misses some. This sample carries 200,000 or so clones, approximately 80% of them seen once, and the ten largest clones take roughly 12%. Seattle researchers signed up patients amid active infection and tracked them longitudinally. This CDR3 is built from 18 residues. Germline V gives CDR1 SEHNR, CDR2 FQNEAQ (reference sequence). Trimming at V came to 1 base and at J to 2 bases, leaving 13 bases not matched to a gene. This receptor was taken from a woman of 80 years or more with COVID-19, enrolled during active disease. The specimen sequenced was peripheral blood. This chain connects TRBV7-9 to TRBJ2-5, with 7 bases aligning to TRBD2. The CDR3 nucleotides are TGTGCCAGCAGCTTAGTGCAGGGCGGGGGTATAACACAAGAGACCCAGTACTTC. It is translated as CASSLVQGGGITQETQYF.